What follows are 15 T cell receptor beta chains derived from one specimen sequenced in a study of shared clonotypes between healthy human individuals (dated by TCRdb to 2018 to 2020). The library was generated by the immunoSEQ multiplex PCR assay. Not all clones reach the TCRdb copy of this immuneACCESS table, which keeps in-frame sequences only. Checked studies attribute under half of the gap to unresolved V genes and leave the rest unexplained. The sample table shows about 1,500,000 clones, and roughly 96% are seen once. Approximately 1% of the sample is taken by the ten largest. The sample comprised naive CD4+ T cells sorted from blood. Read against the paper, the sample's cell subset or site label means: CD45RA+ positively selected. Receptor source: a man aged 25-40 years in good health.

The J gene is TRBJ1-1, the V gene TRBV28, with no clear D. The CDR3 extends over 11 amino acids. Germline-derived CDR1 and CDR2 are MDHEN and SYDVKM. V was clipped by 8 bases and J by 4 bases, with 8 bases between them. The CDR3: CASGLPTEAFF. The CDR3, as DNA: TGTGCCAGCGGGTTACCCACTGAAGCTTTCTTT.

V gene TRBV28 combines with J gene TRBJ2-7; tentative D call: TRBD1 (5 bases). V lost 8 bases to trimming and J lost 3 bases, with 8 bases between them. The CDR3 is made up of 11 amino acids. Germline CDR1 MDHEN, CDR2 SYDVKM. The CDR3 DNA reads TGTGCCAGCGGCAGGGACTACGAGCAGTACTTC. Protein sequence: CASGRDYEQYF.

The chain carries TRBV28 and TRBJ2-2; D is undetermined. The V gene's germline CDR1 is MDHEN and CDR2 SYDVKM. The CDR3 length is 14 residues. V was cut by 3 bases and J by 3 bases, with 8 bases left in between. This CDR3 reads CASSLVGYTGELFF. CDR3 DNA: TGTGCCAGCAGTTTGGTCGGTTACACCGGGGAGCTGTTTTTT.

For this clone: In the same sample, other DNA sequences code for this CDR3. V and J are TRBV29-1 and TRBJ2-5, with D hard to call. The CDR3 covers 10 residues. Trimming pared 6 bases from V and 5 bases from J, leaving 7 bases between. The germline V gene encodes CDR1 SQVTM and CDR2 ANQGSEA. The CDR3 here is CSVARETQYF. CDR3 nucleotide sequence: TGCAGCGTAGCGAGGGAGACCCAGTACTTC. The variable domain in full, with the rest retrieved from reference TRBV29-1 and TRBJ2-5, is SAVISQKPSRDICQRGTSLTIQCQVDSQVTMMFWYRQQPGQSLTLIATANQGSEATYESGFVIDKFPISRPNLTFSTLTVSNMSPEDSSIYLCSVARETQYFGPGTRLLVL.

The genes are TRBV28 and TRBJ2-5; TRBD1 might be the D (6 bases). V was shortened by 3 bases and J by 6 bases, with 8 bases between the two germline ends. CDR1 MDHEN and CDR2 SYDVKM come from the germline V gene. This CDR3 contains 12 residues. The chain's CDR3 is CASSFGQQTQYF. The CDR3 DNA reads TGTGCCAGCAGTTTTGGACAGCAGACCCAGTACTTC.

This clone was found once. This chain links TRBV29-1 with TRBJ2-3; D possibly corresponds to TRBD1 (6 bases). CDR1 and CDR2 from the germline V gene are SQVTM and ANQGSEA. The CDR3 is 14 residues long. With 5 bases removed from V and 6 bases from J, the gap between germline ends came to 18 bases. CDR3 DNA: TGCAGCGTTACCTCCGGGACAACCTGGGATACGCAGTATTTT. This sequence encodes CSVTSGTTWDTQYF.

V gene TRBV15 combines with J gene TRBJ2-1, with D perhaps being TRBD1 or TRBD2 (6 bases each). The germline V and J ends were trimmed by 3 bases and 10 bases, with 16 bases remaining between them. Per the germline V gene, CDR1 is LNHNV and CDR2 is YYDKDF (reference sequence). The CDR3 covers 14 residues. The CDR3 here is CATSRATAGGEQFF. CDR3 DNA sequence: TGTGCCACCAGCAGGGCGACGGCCGGGGGCGAGCAGTTCTTC.

The V call is TRBV30, the J call TRBJ2-3; TRBD2 matches 8 bases. The CDR3 is made up of 17 amino acids. J was trimmed by 0 bases and V by 0 bases; bases with no gene match: 8. Germline values: CDR1 GTSNPN, CDR2 SVGIG (reference sequence). The chain's CDR3 is CAWSVRTSFWSTDTQYF. The DNA of the CDR3 is TGTGCCTGGAGTGTAAGGACTAGCTTTTGGAGCACAGATACGCAGTATTTT. The entire variable domain, with the rest obtained from reference TRBV30 and TRBJ2-3, is as follows: SQTIHQWPATLVQPVGSPLSLECTVEGTSNPNLYWYRQAAGRGLQLLFYSVGIGQISSEVPQNLSASRPQDRQFILSSKKLLLSDSGFYLCAWSVRTSFWSTDTQYFGPGTRLTVL.

The chain couples TRBV28 to TRBJ2-2; no firm D call. The CDR3 is 13 residues long. Germline-derived CDR1 and CDR2 are MDHEN and SYDVKM. Trimming shortened V by 3 bases and J by 5 bases, and 7 bases separated the two germline ends. The CDR3 here is CASSLGTTGELFF. CDR3 DNA sequence: TGTGCCAGCAGTTTGGGAACTACCGGGGAGCTGTTTTTT.

The chain employs TRBV2 and TRBJ2-3, with a possible D match to TRBD1 (6 bases). Trimming took 7 bases from V and 0 from J, leaving 14 bases between them. In germline, CDR1 is SNHLY, CDR2 FYNNEI. The CDR3 is 15 residues long. The CDR3 DNA follows: TGTGCCAGCACCTCCCAGGGGAGAAGCACAGATACGCAGTATTTT. Its translation: CASTSQGRSTDTQYF.

The genes are TRBV18 and TRBJ2-1; D is unclear. The V gene's germline CDR1 is KGHSH and CDR2 LQKENI. The CDR3 spans 14 residues. The V and J ends lost 3 bases and 6 bases respectively, with 12 bases between them. This chain's CDR3 is CASSPLVYGNEQFF. As DNA, the CDR3 is TGTGCCAGCTCACCCCTCGTCTACGGCAATGAGCAGTTCTTC.

The genes are TRBV19 and TRBJ1-5, with a weak D call TRBD1 (6 bases). V lost 3 bases, J lost 5 bases, and 17 bases lay in between. Germline V gene data show CDR1 as LNHDA and CDR2 as SQIVND (reference sequence). The CDR3 is made up of 16 amino acids. The CDR3 region has the DNA TGTGCCAGTAGTATTGGGAACCTTGCAGGGGATCAGCCCCAGCATTTT. Amino acid sequence: CASSIGNLAGDQPQHF.

This chain connects TRBV28 to TRBJ2-5; 7 nucleotides match TRBD1. Per germline, CDR1 MDHEN and CDR2 SYDVKM. This CDR3 is 16 amino acids long. The junction had 8 bases not matched to a gene; V was cut back by 3 bases and J by 1 base. CDR3 coding DNA: TGTGCCAGCAGTTTTTTACAGGGGAGCTTCCAAGAGACCCAGTACTTC. Translated: CASSFLQGSFQETQYF.

This clone was seen just once. The chain couples TRBV10-2 to TRBJ2-5; the match to TRBD2 covers 7 bases. The CDR3 runs to 16 residues. V trimming: 0 bases; J trimming: 5 bases; junction bases outside the gene matches: 9. From germline, CDR1 is WSHSY and CDR2 SAAADI. The CDR3 sequence is CASSESWGRAAETQYF. The CDR3 DNA sequence: TGCGCCAGCAGTGAGTCATGGGGGAGGGCCGCGGAGACCCAGTACTTC.

This rearrangement joins TRBV30 to TRBJ1-1; no reliable D call. The CDR3 is made up of 11 amino acids. Germline lookup yields CDR1 GTSNPN and CDR2 SVGIG (reference sequence). V was pared by 3 bases and J by 5 bases, with 7 bases between. CDR3 DNA: TGTGCCTGGAGGCGGAGTACTGAAGCTTTCTTT. Protein product: CAWRRSTEAFF.